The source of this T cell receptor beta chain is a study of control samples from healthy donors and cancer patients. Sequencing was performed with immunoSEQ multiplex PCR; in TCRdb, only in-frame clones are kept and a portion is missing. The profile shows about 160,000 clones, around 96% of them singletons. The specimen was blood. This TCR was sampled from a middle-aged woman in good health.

CDR3 loop: CASSLETSYGYTF. The DNA for the CDR3 is TGTGCCAGCAGCTTAGAGACAAGCTATGGCTACACCTTC. The chain combines TRBV7-9 with TRBJ1-2; no firm D call. The CDR3 is 13 amino acids. V was trimmed by 1 base and J by 4 bases, leaving 7 bases between them. CDR1 is SEHNR, CDR2 FQNEAQ, per germline (reference sequence). Variable domain in full (rest from reference TRBV7-9 and TRBJ1-2): DTGVSQNPRHKITKRGQNVTFRCDPISEHNRLYWYRQTLGQGPEFLTYFQNEAQLEKSRLLSDRFSAERPKGSFSTLEIQRTEQGDSAMYLCASSLETSYGYTFGSGTRLTVV.